What follows describes a single T cell receptor beta chain. Its antigen is unknown. This sample is part of a study of a mutant IDH1 vaccine in newly diagnosed glioma. Across the study: The therapy given earlier, which was standard therapy, consisted of radiotherapy, temozolomide, or both, and most of the patients received both.

Sequencing used immunoSEQ multiplex PCR; TCRdb keeps in-frame clones, though not all of them. The data contain about 24,000 clones, approximately 89% of them seen just once; the ten biggest clones take up approximately 8.4%. Study outcomes and limitations: Changes to the top peripheral T cell clonotypes appeared unrelated to pseudoprogression. The study observed vaccine-induced immune responses in about 93% of patients.

Time point noted: baseline, week 1 (first vaccination visit). Treatment here: pre-vaccination baseline after standard-of-care therapy. The starting material was PBMCs, obtained from a glioma patient treated with radiotherapy, temozolomide or both. The TCR comes from a man aged 30-40 years with glioma.

CDR3 coding DNA: TGTGCCAGCAGCCTAATGAACACTGAAGCTTTCTTT. Protein: CASSLMNTEAFF. This chain uses TRBV7-9 with TRBJ1-1; D not certain. Germline CDR1 and CDR2: SEHNR and FQNEAQ (reference sequence). The CDR3 consists of 12 residues. Trimming left V 5 bases short and J 0 bases short, with 4 bases between. Full variable domain (missing parts from reference TRBV7-9 and TRBJ1-1): DTGVSQNPRHKITKRGQNVTFRCDPISEHNRLYWYRQTLGQGPEFLTYFQNEAQLEKSRLLSDRFSAERPKGSFSTLEIQRTEQGDSAMYLCASSLMNTEAFFGQGTRLTVV.